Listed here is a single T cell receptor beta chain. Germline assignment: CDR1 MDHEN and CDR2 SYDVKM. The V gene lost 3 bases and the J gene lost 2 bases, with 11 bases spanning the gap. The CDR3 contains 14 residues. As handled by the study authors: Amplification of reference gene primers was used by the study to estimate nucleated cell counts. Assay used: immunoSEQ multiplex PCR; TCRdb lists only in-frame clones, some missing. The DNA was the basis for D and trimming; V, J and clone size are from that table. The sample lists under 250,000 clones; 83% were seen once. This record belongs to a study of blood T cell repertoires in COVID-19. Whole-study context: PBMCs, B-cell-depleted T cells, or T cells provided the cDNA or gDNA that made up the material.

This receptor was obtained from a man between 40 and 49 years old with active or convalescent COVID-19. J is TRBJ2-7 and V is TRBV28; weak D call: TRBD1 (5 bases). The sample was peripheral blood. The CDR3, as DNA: TGTGCCAGCAGTTTCCAGGGCATAACCTACGAGCAGTACTTC. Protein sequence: CASSFQGITYEQYF.